One TCR beta chain is described in this entry. Its antigen remains unidentified. Per-base qualities were not stored, and no clone one base away is much larger. CDR1 and CDR2 (SGHTS, YDEGEE) derive from the germline V gene. V loses 2 bases of germline sequence and J loses 0 bases, and the interval between the two ends is 11 bases. The CDR3 sequence holds 15 residues, the cysteine and phenylalanine included. Only the CDR3 DNA is retained, 45 bases long and in frame from the first base. The immunoSEQ Assay, a bias-controlled multiplex PCR, was used to amplify TCRbeta CDR3 regions from genomic DNA. For the original study's pipeline: Within the assay, amplification of reference gene primers was used to estimate how many nucleated cells each sample contained. To quantify the absolute abundance of each unique TCRbeta CDR3 rearrangement, sequence reads were collapsed and filtered. For each sample, productive Simpson clonality was calculated as the square root of Simpson's diversity index across productive rearrangements. In its TCRdb copy, this immuneACCESS table keeps in-frame sequences only and misses some clones. Where compared with another copy, unresolved V genes explain less than half of these, and the others have no known cause. Clone size and V and J calls were adopted from that table, with D and trimming inferred from the DNA. The sample table contains approximately 77,000 clones; only one count was recorded for around 90% of them. The ten most abundant clones make up around 4.5% of the sample.

This sample stems from a study of blood T cell repertoires in COVID-19 (TCRdb year 2020). With respect to the entire study: The collaborator samples originated in the United States, Italy and Spain and spanned the acute and convalescent phases of COVID-19. The material from the prospective study consisted of cDNA or gDNA derived from T cells, B-cell-depleted T cells, or PBMCs. Subjects who had been exposed to COVID-19, were actively infected with it, or had recovered from it provided the deeply sampled blood TCRbeta repertoires that made up the dataset. The repertoires were released in a freely available public database meant as a resource for research on the immune response to SARS-CoV-2. Samples were obtained from the ongoing ImmuneRACE study (first 160 participants) and from 1,200 or so subjects provided by 6 global collaborators. A de-identified subject ID, COVID-19 status, age in years and sex were almost always included in the sample metadata. Where available, HLA class I and class II types were obtained from metadata supplied by the sample provider rather than from assay-based typing.

Collaborating institutions collected whole blood in K2EDTA tubes following their own protocols. For TCRbeta analysis, collaborators shipped samples as frozen whole blood, isolated PBMCs, or DNA extracted from either of those sample types. What the research found in general, with its limitations: The quantity of clinical and demographic metadata differed by source and by participant and was supplied without curation.

The TCR originated in a man aged 50 to 59 with active COVID-19. Recombination joined TRBV5-8 with TRBJ1-1; the D gene cannot be resolved reliably. Sequencing used peripheral blood. The encoded CDR3 is CASSFLQPMNTEAFF. The DNA sequence is TGTGCCAGCAGCTTTTTACAGCCCATGAACACTGAAGCTTTCTTT.